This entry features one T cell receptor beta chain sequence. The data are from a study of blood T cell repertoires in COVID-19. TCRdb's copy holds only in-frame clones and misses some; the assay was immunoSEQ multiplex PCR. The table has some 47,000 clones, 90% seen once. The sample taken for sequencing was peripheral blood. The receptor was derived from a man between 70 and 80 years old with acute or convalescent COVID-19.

CDR3 in DNA: TGTGCCAGCAGCCAAGGGGTCGGGGATACGCAGTATTTT. It encodes CASSQGVGDTQYF. The chain uses TRBV14 and TRBJ2-3; D is undetermined. V was trimmed by 1 base and J by 6 bases, leaving 8 bases between them. This CDR3 has 13 residues. CDR1 is SGHDN and CDR2 is FVKESK in the germline V gene.